Listed below are T cell receptor beta chains from one sample, sequenced in a study of glioma-infiltrating T cells after dendritic cell vaccination. Clones were read by immunoSEQ multiplex PCR, and TCRdb kept only the in-frame ones, dropping some. The sample consists of around 96,000 clones, 75% to 85% of them appearing once. This specimen consisted of blood, obtained before dendritic cell vaccination. These receptors were taken from a human donor with glioblastoma. CDR3s include the opening cysteine and the closing phenylalanine or tryptophan. D genes are given only for firm matches. Rows may omit the clone size; those that give it use once, few, many or a size class.

.	TRBJ1-2	TRBV5-4	.	CASSLTDNYGYTF	TGTGCCAGCAGCTTGACAGATAACTATGGCTACACCTTC
TRBD1	TRBJ1-4	TRBV2	.	CASRLGQGFEKLFF	TGTGCCAGCAGATTGGGACAGGGGTTTGAAAAACTGTTTTTT
.	TRBJ1-1	TRBV5-4	.	CASSYGSRVGTEAFF	TGTGCCAGCAGCTATGGGTCTCGGGTCGGTACTGAAGCTTTCTTT
.	TRBJ2-1	TRBV9	.	CASSMGQTLYNEQFF	TGTGCCAGCAGCATGGGACAAACCTTATACAATGAGCAGTTCTTC
TRBD1	TRBJ1-5	TRBV10-2	once	CASSESGTGGNQPQHF	TGCGCCAGCAGTGAGTCGGGGACAGGGGGGAATCAGCCCCAGCATTTT
.	TRBJ2-7	TRBV9	once	CASSVDQGLYEQYF	TGTGCCAGCAGCGTAGATCAGGGTCTCTACGAGCAGTACTTC
.	TRBJ1-1	TRBV5-1	.	CASSLGTAPGNTEAFF	TGCGCCAGCAGCTTGGGGACAGCCCCAGGGAACACTGAAGCTTTCTTT
TRBD1	TRBJ2-5	TRBV6-1	few	CASSERGGQGWETQYF	TGTGCCAGCAGTGAAAGAGGGGGACAGGGGTGGGAGACCCAGTACTTC
TRBD2	TRBJ2-7	TRBV6-6	.	CASSYFTGTSVHEQYF	TGTGCCAGCAGTTATTTTACCGGGACTAGCGTCCACGAGCAGTACTTC
.	TRBJ2-3	TRBV30	.	CAWSGWQIITDTQYF	TGTGCCTGGAGTGGGTGGCAAATTATCACAGATACGCAGTATTTT
.	TRBJ2-7	TRBV6-6	.	CASSLSGYEQYF	TGTGCCAGCAGCCTTAGCGGCTACGAGCAGTACTTC
TRBD1	TRBJ2-2	TRBV5-1	.	CASSPTPGQANTGELFF	TGCGCCAGCAGCCCGACGCCGGGACAGGCGAACACCGGGGAGCTGTTTTTT
TRBD2	TRBJ2-3	TRBV7-3	.	CASSPGTSLADTQYF	TGTGCCAGCAGCCCCGGGACTAGCTTAGCAGATACGCAGTATTTT
.	TRBJ2-6	TRBV9	once	CASSVLSGANVLTF	TGTGCCAGCAGCGTTCTCTCTGGGGCCAACGTCCTGACTTTC